This T cell receptor (beta chain) was sequenced during a study of CXCR3-negative and CXCR3-positive naive CD8 T cells. Overall study context: Cumulative TRB read yield was 120 million to 150 million, averaging about 1.5 +/- 0.3 million per library. Study findings and constraints: Naive cells used TRBV-TRBJ genes in much the same way whether CXCR3-negative or CXCR3-positive; memory cells did not. Post-cryopreservation CXCR3 expression was partly diminished, and the bulk of assays employed fresh PBMCs. The study found more hydrophobic TRB CDR3s in CXCR3-positive naive cells than in CXCR3-negative naive cells.

Notes on this clonotype: The antigen is not known.

The libraries of TRB cDNA were prepared using 5' RACE with UMI labels. TCRdb reprocessed the 5' RACE reads and stores each CDR3 protein as one record, lacking DNA. Here the sample table reports about 50,000 distinct CDR3 sequences. In germline, CDR1 is SQVTM, CDR2 ANQGSEA. The CDR3 runs to 15 residues. The sample comprised naive CXCR3- CD8+ T cells from blood. This sample's subset: CD45RO-CCR7+CD27+CD95- naive CD8+ T cells lacking CXCR3 (TNR3-). The origin of this receptor is a human donor in good health. Some clones in this sample may be carry-over from other donors' samples. The V and J genes are TRBV29-1 and TRBJ2-5; checking the TCRdb D call of TRBD1 is not possible without DNA. The CDR3 protein is CSVDGPGTYQETQYF.